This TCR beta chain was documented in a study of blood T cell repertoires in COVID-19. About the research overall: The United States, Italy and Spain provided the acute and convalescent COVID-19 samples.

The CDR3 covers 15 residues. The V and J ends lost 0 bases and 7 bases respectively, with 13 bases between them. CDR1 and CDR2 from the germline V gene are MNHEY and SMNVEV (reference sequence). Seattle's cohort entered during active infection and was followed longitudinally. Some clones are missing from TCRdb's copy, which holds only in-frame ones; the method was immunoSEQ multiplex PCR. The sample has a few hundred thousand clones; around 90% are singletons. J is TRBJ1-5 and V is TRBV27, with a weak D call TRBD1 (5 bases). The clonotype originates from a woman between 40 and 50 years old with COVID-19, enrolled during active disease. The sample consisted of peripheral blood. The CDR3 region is CASSLSGHLTQPQHF. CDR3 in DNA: TGTGCCAGCAGTTTATCTGGACACTTAACCCAGCCCCAGCATTTT.